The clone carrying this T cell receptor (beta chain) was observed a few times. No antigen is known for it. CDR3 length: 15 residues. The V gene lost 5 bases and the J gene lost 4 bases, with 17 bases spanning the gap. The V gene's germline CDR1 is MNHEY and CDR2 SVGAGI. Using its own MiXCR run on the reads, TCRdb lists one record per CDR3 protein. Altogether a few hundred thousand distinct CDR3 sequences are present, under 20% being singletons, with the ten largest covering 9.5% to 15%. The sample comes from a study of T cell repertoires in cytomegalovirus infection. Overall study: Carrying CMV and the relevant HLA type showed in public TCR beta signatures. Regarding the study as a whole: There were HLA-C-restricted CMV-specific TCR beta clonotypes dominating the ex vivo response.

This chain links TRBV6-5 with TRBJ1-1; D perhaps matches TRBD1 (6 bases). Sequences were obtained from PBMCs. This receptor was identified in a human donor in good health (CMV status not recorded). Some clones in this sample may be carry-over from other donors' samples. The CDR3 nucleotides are TGTGCCAGCAGTAAGGGTTTAGGGGGTAGCACTGAAGCTTTCTTT. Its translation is CASSKGLGGSTEAFF.